This T cell receptor beta chain was sequenced in a study of blood T cells in healthy people across ages. For the second PCR, which ran for roughly 6 to 12 cycles, a sample-barcoded 5' primer and a J-beta primer mix were used. A 12-random-nucleotide template-switch adaptor tagged each cDNA molecule. From the 5' RACE reads, TCRdb called clonotypes with MiXCR, one entry per CDR3 protein. Of about 1.6 million distinct CDR3 sequences listed, about 35% are singletons. Study-level findings and limits: Higher diversity and more naive CD4+ cells were features of long-lived donors, compared to aged donors.

From germline, CDR1 is MGHRA and CDR2 YSYEKL. With 6 bases removed from V and 6 bases from J, the gap between germline ends came to 14 bases. The CDR3 is 13 amino acids. Turning to this clonotype: The antigen is unknown.

The V and J genes are TRBV4-1 and TRBJ1-1; D call uncertain. The source is a woman in her 30s in good health. Sequencing used blood. The CDR3 spells CASRTSSGAEAFF. The CDR3 DNA sequence: TGCGCCAGCAGGACCTCATCCGGCGCTGAAGCTTTCTTT.